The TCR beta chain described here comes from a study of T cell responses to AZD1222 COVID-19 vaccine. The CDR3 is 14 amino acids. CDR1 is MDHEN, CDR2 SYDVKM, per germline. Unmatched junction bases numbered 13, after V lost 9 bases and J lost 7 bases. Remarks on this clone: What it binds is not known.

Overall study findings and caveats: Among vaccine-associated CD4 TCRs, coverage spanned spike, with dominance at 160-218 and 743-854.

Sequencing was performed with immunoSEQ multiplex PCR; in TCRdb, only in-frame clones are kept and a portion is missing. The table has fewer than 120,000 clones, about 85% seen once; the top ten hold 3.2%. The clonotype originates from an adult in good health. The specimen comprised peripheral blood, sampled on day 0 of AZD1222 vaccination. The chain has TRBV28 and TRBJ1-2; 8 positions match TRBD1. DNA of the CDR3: TGTGCCAGTATAGCACAGGGGGTCCAACGTGGCTACACCTTC. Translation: CASIAQGVQRGYTF.